This entry features one TCR beta chain sequence. Generated by immunoSEQ multiplex PCR, the TCRdb table keeps only in-frame clones and is missing some. The data show some 160,000 clones, 83% seen once. This specimen comes from a study of blood T cell repertoires in COVID-19. Overall study context: Samples taken during acute and convalescent COVID-19 were collected in the United States, Italy and Spain. The analysed material was cDNA or gDNA that came from T cells, B-cell-depleted T cells, or PBMCs.

Per germline, CDR1 KGHSH and CDR2 LQKENI. After removal of 5 bases from V and 5 bases from J, the junction contained 5 bases not matched to a gene. The CDR3 covers 13 residues. The sequenced sample was peripheral blood. This TCR was sampled from a human donor in a cohort sampled during active COVID-19. The chain couples TRBV18 to TRBJ1-1; 7 nucleotides match TRBD1. This CDR3 is CASSVTQGTEAFF. DNA for the CDR3: TGTGCCAGCTCAGTGACACAGGGGACTGAAGCTTTCTTT. Full variable domain (outside the CDR3, taken from reference TRBV18 and TRBJ1-1): NAGVMQNPRHLVRRRGQEARLRCSPMKGHSHVYWYRQLPEEGLKFMVYLQKENIIDESGMPKERFSAEFPKEGPSILRIQQVVRGDSAAYFCASSVTQGTEAFFGQGTRLTVV.